These T cell receptor beta chains were read from a single sample in a study of blood T cell repertoires in COVID-19. Repertoires were generated with immunoSEQ multiplex PCR, while TCRdb's copy carries only in-frame clones and drops some. Among roughly 100,000 clones, approximately 80% were seen once, and the ten largest hold 15%. The sequencing sample was made of peripheral blood. Receptor source: a woman older than 75 with acute or convalescent COVID-19. Both conserved end residues are part of each CDR3. Each record gives: D gene, V gene, J gene, clone size, CDR3 protein, CDR3 DNA. The D gene is left open where the match is weak. Clone size is not always given. Where it is, it says once, few, many or a class for expanded clones.

-	TRBV5-1	TRBJ1-1	-	CASSLQGNTEAFF	TGCGCCAGCAGCTTACAGGGAAACACTGAAGCTTTCTTT
-	TRBV24-1	TRBJ2-1	-	CATSDLRPGVDEQFF	TGTGCCACCAGTGATTTGCGGCCAGGGGTCGATGAGCAGTTCTTC
-	TRBV28	TRBJ2-1	-	CASSGEAGLHTTYNEQFF	TGTGCCAGCAGTGGTGAAGCTGGACTACACACGACCTACAATGAGCAGTTCTTC
-	TRBV10-1	TRBJ2-3	few	CASSGWPSTDTQYF	TGCGCCAGCAGTGGTTGGCCTAGCACAGATACGCAGTATTTT
TRBD1	TRBV2	TRBJ1-5	once	CASSGTGDRQPQHF	TGTGCCAGCAGTGGGACAGGGGATAGACAGCCCCAGCATTTT
TRBD2	TRBV10-3	TRBJ2-3	-	CAISEGGLAGGSTDTQYF	TGTGCCATCAGTGAGGGGGGACTAGCGGGAGGATCGACAGATACGCAGTATTTT
-	TRBV2	TRBJ2-1	-	CASSEAWGGEQFF	TGTGCCAGCAGTGAAGCTTGGGGAGGCGAGCAGTTCTTC
-	TRBV27	TRBJ1-1	-	CASSLQGYTEAFF	TGTGCCAGCAGTTTACAGGGATACACTGAAGCTTTCTTT
-	TRBV6-5	TRBJ1-1	-	CASIPRSGDTEAFF	TGTGCCAGCATCCCACGCTCCGGGGACACTGAAGCTTTCTTT
TRBD1	TRBV4-1	TRBJ2-1	few	CASRDRGNSYNEQFF	TGCGCCAGCAGGGACAGGGGTAATTCCTACAATGAGCAGTTCTTC
-	TRBV11-2	TRBJ1-1	-	CASNPAGSTEAFF	TGTGCCAGCAACCCGGCGGGCAGCACTGAAGCTTTCTTT
TRBD2	TRBV5-1	TRBJ2-7	few	CASSSSGGSYEQYF	TGCGCCAGCAGCTCTAGCGGGGGTTCCTACGAGCAGTACTTC
TRBD1	TRBV28	TRBJ1-2	few	CASIGPRQGRNYGYTF	TGTGCCAGCATTGGCCCTCGACAGGGTAGGAACTATGGCTACACCTTC
TRBD2	TRBV10-1	TRBJ2-5	-	CASSEVAGGPETQYF	TGCGCCAGCAGTGAGGTAGCGGGAGGGCCGGAGACCCAGTACTTC
TRBD1	TRBV2	TRBJ1-6	-	CASSEWDRGSPLHF	TGTGCCAGCAGTGAATGGGACAGGGGCTCACCCCTCCACTTT
-	TRBV6-1	TRBJ2-3	medium-sized	CASSDPFLALSTDTQYF	TGTGCCAGCAGTGACCCCTTCCTAGCGTTAAGCACAGATACGCAGTATTTT
-	TRBV10-1	TRBJ2-2	-	CASSDSAGPSGELFF	TGCGCCAGCAGTGATTCGGCGGGACCCTCCGGGGAGCTGTTTTTT
-	TRBV6-5	TRBJ1-1	-	CASSLTENTEAFF	TGTGCCAGCAGTCTGACAGAAAACACTGAAGCTTTCTTT
-	TRBV5-8	TRBJ1-1	-	CASRKGHQNTEAFF	TGTGCCAGCAGAAAAGGACACCAGAACACTGAAGCTTTCTTT
TRBD1	TRBV18	TRBJ1-5	few	CASSPQRGEGAVGPQHF	TGTGCCAGCTCACCCCAGAGGGGAGAGGGGGCAGTAGGACCCCAGCATTTT
TRBD2	TRBV7-8	TRBJ2-4	-	CASSLTSGGNIQYF	TGTGCCAGCAGCTTAACTAGCGGGGGAAACATTCAGTACTTC
TRBD2	TRBV5-4	TRBJ2-1	-	CASRKNPESGSGEQFF	TGTGCCAGCAGAAAAAACCCGGAAAGCGGGAGTGGTGAGCAGTTCTTC
TRBD1	TRBV5-1	TRBJ2-2	-	CASSAETGGTGELFF	TGCGCCAGCAGCGCGGAGACAGGGGGGACCGGGGAGCTGTTTTTT
TRBD2	TRBV11-2	TRBJ2-3	-	CASSLGTSGRSSDTQYF	TGTGCCAGCAGCTTAGGGACTAGCGGGAGGTCTTCTGATACGCAGTATTTT
TRBD1	TRBV5-5	TRBJ1-2	few	CASSRPQGGTARYTF	TGTGCCAGCAGCCGCCCACAGGGGGGAACAGCTCGCTACACCTTC
TRBD1	TRBV14	TRBJ2-1	-	CASSQFGQGGHNEQFF	TGTGCCAGCAGCCAATTTGGACAGGGGGGCCACAATGAGCAGTTCTTC
-	TRBV5-1	TRBJ2-1	-	CASSLRDSYNEQFF	TGCGCCAGCAGCTTGCGGGATTCCTACAATGAGCAGTTCTTC
-	TRBV7-9	TRBJ2-1	-	CASSLVEVRINEQFF	TGTGCCAGCAGCTTAGTGGAGGTTAGAATCAACGAGCAGTTCTTC
-	TRBV30	TRBJ1-1	few	CAWSQQGNTEAFF	TGTGCCTGGAGTCAACAGGGGAACACTGAAGCTTTCTTT
TRBD2	TRBV7-9	TRBJ2-3	-	CASSLSPGGGETDTQYF	TGTGCCAGCAGCCTTAGCCCTGGCGGGGGGGAAACAGATACGCAGTATTTT
TRBD2	TRBV4-3	TRBJ2-1	-	CASSQEGLAGAEQFF	TGCGCCAGCAGCCAAGAAGGACTAGCGGGAGCAGAGCAGTTCTTC
TRBD2	TRBV6-5	TRBJ2-2	-	CASISGGKGTGELFF	TGTGCCAGCATCTCGGGAGGGAAGGGCACCGGGGAGCTGTTTTTT
TRBD1	TRBV7-2	TRBJ1-2	-	CASSAAPGGRNYGYTF	TGTGCCAGCAGCGCTGCCCCAGGGGGCCGTAACTATGGCTACACCTTC
TRBD1	TRBV6-5	TRBJ1-2	-	CASSPVRQGSGYTF	TGTGCCAGCAGCCCCGTACGACAGGGAAGCGGCTACACCTTC
-	TRBV15	TRBJ1-1	-	CATSRDQGTEAFF	TGTGCCACCAGCAGAGATCAGGGCACTGAAGCTTTCTTT
TRBD1	TRBV7-8	TRBJ1-5	-	CASSLEEQGWQPQHF	TGTGCCAGCAGCTTAGAGGAACAGGGGTGGCAGCCCCAGCATTTT
-	TRBV20-1	TRBJ1-3	-	CSGRDGNTIYF	TGCAGTGGCAGGGATGGAAACACCATATATTTT
TRBD2	TRBV5-4	TRBJ2-5	-	CASWTRGGGETQYF	TGTGCCAGCTGGACTAGGGGCGGGGGAGAGACCCAGTACTTC
TRBD2	TRBV27	TRBJ2-1	-	CASRATSVRDYNEQFF	TGTGCCAGCAGAGCGACTAGCGTCCGAGATTACAATGAGCAGTTCTTC
-	TRBV10-3	TRBJ2-1	-	CAISESRGGAYNEQFF	TGTGCCATCAGTGAGTCGAGGGGCGGGGCTTACAATGAGCAGTTCTTC
TRBD1	TRBV7-2	TRBJ1-5	-	CASSFTGGRSQPQHF	TGTGCCAGCAGCTTTACAGGGGGAAGGTCGCAGCCCCAGCATTTT
TRBD1	TRBV19	TRBJ1-2	few	CASSIDRTGADGYTF	TGTGCCAGTAGTATAGATCGGACAGGGGCGGATGGCTACACCTTC
TRBD1	TRBV3-1/TRBV3-2	TRBJ1-5	-	CASSLRQGAQPQHF	TGTGCCAGCAGCCTCCGACAGGGTGCACAGCCCCAGCATTTT
-	TRBV7-8	TRBJ2-3	once	CASSSLSAGTDTQYF	TGTGCCAGCAGCTCGTTGTCAGCGGGCACAGATACGCAGTATTTT
-	TRBV29-1	TRBJ1-3	-	CSAWAAGNTIYF	TGCAGCGCTTGGGCAGCTGGAAACACCATATATTTT
-	TRBV4-2	TRBJ2-1	once	CASSQEAGALREQFF	TGTGCCAGCAGCCAAGAGGCGGGGGCGCTTCGCGAGCAGTTCTTC
-	TRBV18	TRBJ2-5	-	CASSTAMETQYF	TGTGCCAGCTCGACAGCAATGGAGACCCAGTACTTC
TRBD1	TRBV19	TRBJ2-7	-	CASSPRKGQGRDEQYF	TGTGCCAGTAGTCCGAGGAAGGGACAGGGGAGGGACGAGCAGTACTTC
-	TRBV12-1	TRBJ1-5	-	CASSLLDRAFNQPQHF	TGTGCCAGCAGCTTATTAGACAGGGCCTTCAATCAGCCCCAGCATTTT
TRBD1	TRBV11-3	TRBJ1-6	-	CASSFATGGSSPLHF	TGTGCCAGCAGCTTTGCGACAGGGGGCAGTTCACCCCTCCACTTT